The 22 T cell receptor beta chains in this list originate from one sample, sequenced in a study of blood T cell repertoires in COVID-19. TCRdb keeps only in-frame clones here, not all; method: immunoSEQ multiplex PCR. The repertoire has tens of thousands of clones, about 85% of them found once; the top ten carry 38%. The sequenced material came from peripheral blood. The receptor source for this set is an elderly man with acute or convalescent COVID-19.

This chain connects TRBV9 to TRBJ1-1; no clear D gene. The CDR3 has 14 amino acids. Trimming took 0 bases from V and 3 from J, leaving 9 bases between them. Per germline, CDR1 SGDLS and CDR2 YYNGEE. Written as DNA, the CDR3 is TGTGCCAGCAGCGTAGCTCAGTCCGACACTGAAGCTTTCTTT. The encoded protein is CASSVAQSDTEAFF.

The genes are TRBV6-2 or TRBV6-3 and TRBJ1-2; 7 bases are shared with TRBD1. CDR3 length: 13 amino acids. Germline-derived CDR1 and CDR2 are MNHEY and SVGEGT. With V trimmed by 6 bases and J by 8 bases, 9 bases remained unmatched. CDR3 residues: CASSSPNRGGYTF. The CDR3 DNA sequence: TGTGCCAGCAGCTCCCCCAACAGGGGCGGCTACACCTTC.

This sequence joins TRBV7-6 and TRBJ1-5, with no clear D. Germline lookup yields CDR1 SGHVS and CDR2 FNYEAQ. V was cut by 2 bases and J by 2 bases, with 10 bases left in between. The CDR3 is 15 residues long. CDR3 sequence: CASSLSVGGNQPQHF. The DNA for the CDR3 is TGTGCCAGCAGCTTAAGTGTCGGGGGCAATCAGCCCCAGCATTTT. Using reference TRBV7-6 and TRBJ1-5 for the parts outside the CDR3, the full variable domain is GAGVSQSPRYKVTKRGQDVALRCDPISGHVSLYWYRQALGQGPEFLTYFNYEAQQDKSGLPNDRFSAERPEGSISTLTIQRTEQRDSAMYRCASSLSVGGNQPQHFGDGTRLSIL.

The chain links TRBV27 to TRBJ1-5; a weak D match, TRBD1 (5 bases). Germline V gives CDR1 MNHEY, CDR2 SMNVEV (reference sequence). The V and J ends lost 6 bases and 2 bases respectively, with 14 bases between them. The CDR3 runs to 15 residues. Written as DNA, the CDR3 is TGTGCCAGCAGGAGTGAAGGGGATGGCAATCAGCCCCAGCATTTT. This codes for CASRSEGDGNQPQHF.

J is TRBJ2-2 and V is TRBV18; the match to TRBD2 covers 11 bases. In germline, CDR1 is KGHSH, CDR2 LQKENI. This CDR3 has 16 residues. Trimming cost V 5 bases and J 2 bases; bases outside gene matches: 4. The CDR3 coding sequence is TGTGCCAGCTCAACCGGGACTAGCGGAAACACCGGGGAGCTGTTTTTT. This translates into CASSTGTSGNTGELFF.

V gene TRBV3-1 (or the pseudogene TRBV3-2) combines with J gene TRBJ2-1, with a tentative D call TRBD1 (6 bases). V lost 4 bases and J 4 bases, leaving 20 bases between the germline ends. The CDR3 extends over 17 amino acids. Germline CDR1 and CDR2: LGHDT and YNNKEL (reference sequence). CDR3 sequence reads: CASSLQGHSHLYNEQFF. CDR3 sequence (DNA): TGTGCCAGCAGCCTTCAGGGACACTCTCACCTTTACAATGAGCAGTTCTTC.

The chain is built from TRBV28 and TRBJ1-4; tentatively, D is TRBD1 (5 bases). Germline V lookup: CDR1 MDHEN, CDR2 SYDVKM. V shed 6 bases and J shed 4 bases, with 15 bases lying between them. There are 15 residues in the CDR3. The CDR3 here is CASSSPQGHNEKLFF. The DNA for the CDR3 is TGTGCCAGCAGCTCGCCGCAGGGTCATAATGAAAAACTGTTTTTT.

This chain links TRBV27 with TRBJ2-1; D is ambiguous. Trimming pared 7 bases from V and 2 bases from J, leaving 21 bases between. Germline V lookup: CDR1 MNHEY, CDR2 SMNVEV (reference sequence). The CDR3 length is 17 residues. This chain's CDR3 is CASNSLLTPRTYNEQFF. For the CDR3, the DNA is TGTGCCAGCAACAGTCTCCTAACCCCAAGGACCTACAATGAGCAGTTCTTC.

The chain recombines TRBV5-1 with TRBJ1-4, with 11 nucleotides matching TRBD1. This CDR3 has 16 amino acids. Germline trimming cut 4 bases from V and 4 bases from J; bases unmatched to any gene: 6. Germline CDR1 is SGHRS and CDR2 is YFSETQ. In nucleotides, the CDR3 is TGCGCCAGCAGCCGGGACAGGGGGAAGGGTAATGAAAAACTGTTTTTT. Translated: CASSRDRGKGNEKLFF.

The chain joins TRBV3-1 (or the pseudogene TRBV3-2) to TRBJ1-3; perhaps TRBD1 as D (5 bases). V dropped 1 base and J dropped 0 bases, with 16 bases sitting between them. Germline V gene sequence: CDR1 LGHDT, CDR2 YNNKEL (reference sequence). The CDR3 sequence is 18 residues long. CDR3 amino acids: CASSQGTRQLLSGNTIYF. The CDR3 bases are TGTGCCAGCAGCCAAGGGACGAGACAGTTACTCTCTGGAAACACCATATATTTT.

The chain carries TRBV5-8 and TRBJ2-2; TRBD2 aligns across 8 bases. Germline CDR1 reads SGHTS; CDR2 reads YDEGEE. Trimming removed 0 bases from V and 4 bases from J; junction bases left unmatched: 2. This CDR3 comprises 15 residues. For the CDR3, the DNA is TGTGCCAGCAGCTTGGGAGCGGGAGTCACCGGGGAGCTGTTTTTT. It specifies CASSLGAGVTGELFF. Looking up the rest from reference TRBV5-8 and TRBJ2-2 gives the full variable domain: EAGVTQSPTHLIKTRGQQATLRCSPISGHTSVYWYQQALGLGLQFLLWYDEGEERNRGNFPPRFSGRQFPNYSSELNVNALELEDSALYLCASSLGAGVTGELFFGEGSRLTVL.

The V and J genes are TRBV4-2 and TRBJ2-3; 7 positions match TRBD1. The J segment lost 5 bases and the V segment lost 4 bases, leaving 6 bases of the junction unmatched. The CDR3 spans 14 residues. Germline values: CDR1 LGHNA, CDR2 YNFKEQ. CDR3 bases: TGTGCCAGCAGCCCTGACAGGGAACGAGATACGCAGTATTTT. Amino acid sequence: CASSPDRERDTQYF.

The CDR3 coding sequence is TGTGCCAGCAACCCCGGCTTGGGGGCGCGCGGCTACACCTTC. The encoded protein is CASNPGLGARGYTF. The chain couples TRBV27 to TRBJ1-2, with D possibly being TRBD1 (6 bases). The germline V and J ends were trimmed by 7 bases and 8 bases, with 20 bases remaining between them. The CDR3 totals 14 residues. Germline CDR1 and CDR2: MNHEY and SMNVEV (reference sequence).

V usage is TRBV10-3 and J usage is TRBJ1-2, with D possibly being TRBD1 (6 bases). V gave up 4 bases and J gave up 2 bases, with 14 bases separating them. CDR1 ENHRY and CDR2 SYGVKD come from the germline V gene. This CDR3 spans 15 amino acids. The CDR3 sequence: CAISAGHPNNYGYTF. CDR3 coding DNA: TGTGCCATCAGTGCGGGACACCCAAACAACTATGGCTACACCTTC.

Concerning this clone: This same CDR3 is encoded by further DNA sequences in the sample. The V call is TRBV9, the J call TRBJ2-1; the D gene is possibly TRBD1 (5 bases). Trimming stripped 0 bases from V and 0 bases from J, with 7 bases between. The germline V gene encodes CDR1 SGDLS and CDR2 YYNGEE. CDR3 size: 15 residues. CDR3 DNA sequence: TGTGCCAGCAGCGTAGGAAGGGGCTCCTACAATGAGCAGTTCTTC. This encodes CASSVGRGSYNEQFF.

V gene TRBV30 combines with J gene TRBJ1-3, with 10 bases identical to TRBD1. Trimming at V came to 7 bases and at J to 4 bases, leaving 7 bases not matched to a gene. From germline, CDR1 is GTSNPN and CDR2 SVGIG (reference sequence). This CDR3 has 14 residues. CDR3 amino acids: CASFDRGQGNTIYF. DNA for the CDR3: TGTGCCTCTTTTGACAGGGGGCAAGGAAACACCATATATTTT. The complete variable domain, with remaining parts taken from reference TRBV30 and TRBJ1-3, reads SQTIHQWPATLVQPVGSPLSLECTVEGTSNPNLYWYRQAAGRGLQLLFYSVGIGQISSEVPQNLSASRPQDRQFILSSKKLLLSDSGFYLCASFDRGQGNTIYFGEGSWLTVV.

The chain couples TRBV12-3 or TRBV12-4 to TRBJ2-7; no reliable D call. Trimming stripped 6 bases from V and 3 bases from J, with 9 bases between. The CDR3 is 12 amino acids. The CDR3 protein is CASRPRVYEQYF. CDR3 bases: TGTGCCAGCAGGCCGAGAGTCTACGAGCAGTACTTC.

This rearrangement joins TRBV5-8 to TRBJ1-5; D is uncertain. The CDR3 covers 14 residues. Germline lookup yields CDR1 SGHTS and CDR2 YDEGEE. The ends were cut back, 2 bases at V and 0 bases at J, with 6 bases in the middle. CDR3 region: CASSLELSNQPQHF. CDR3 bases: TGTGCCAGCAGCTTAGAACTTAGCAATCAGCCCCAGCATTTT.

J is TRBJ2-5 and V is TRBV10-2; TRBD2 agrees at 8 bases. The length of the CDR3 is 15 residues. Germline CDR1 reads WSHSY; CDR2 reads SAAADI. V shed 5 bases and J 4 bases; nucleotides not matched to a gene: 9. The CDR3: CASSTSGGWGETQYF. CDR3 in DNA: TGCGCCAGCAGTACTAGCGGAGGGTGGGGAGAGACCCAGTACTTC.

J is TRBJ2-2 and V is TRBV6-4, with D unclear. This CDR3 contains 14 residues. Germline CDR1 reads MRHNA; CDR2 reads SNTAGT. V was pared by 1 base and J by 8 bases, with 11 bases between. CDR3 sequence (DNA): TGTGCCAGCAGTGACTTGCTAGGAAGTGGGGAGCTGTTTTTT. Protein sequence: CASSDLLGSGELFF.

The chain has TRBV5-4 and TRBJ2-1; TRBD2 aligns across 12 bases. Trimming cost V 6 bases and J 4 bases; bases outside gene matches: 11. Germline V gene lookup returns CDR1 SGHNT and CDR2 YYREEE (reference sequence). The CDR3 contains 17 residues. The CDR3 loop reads CASTRTASGREYNEQFF. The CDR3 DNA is TGTGCCAGCACCCGAACCGCTAGCGGGAGGGAGTACAATGAGCAGTTCTTC.

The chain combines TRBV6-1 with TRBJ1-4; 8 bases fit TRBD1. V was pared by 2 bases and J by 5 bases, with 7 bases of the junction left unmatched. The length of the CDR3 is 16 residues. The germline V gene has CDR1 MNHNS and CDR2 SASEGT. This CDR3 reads CASSELRTGWNEKLFF. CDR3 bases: TGTGCCAGCAGTGAACTCCGGACAGGGTGGAATGAAAAACTGTTTTTT.